This TCR beta chain was retrieved from a study of neoadjuvant nivolumab and ipilimumab in lung cancer. TCRdb keeps only in-frame clones here, not all; method: immunoSEQ multiplex PCR. In the table there are 5,000 or so clones, around 79% of which are singletons. This clone was seen a handful of times. The receptor was isolated from an adult with non-small cell lung cancer. This material consisted of tumor tissue, taken after neoadjuvant nivolumab, alone or with ipilimumab, at or shortly before surgery.

CDR3 nucleotide sequence: TGCGCCAGCAGCTTGCTTGAGAAGGGGAACTCTGGGGCCAACGTCCTGACTTTC. Protein sequence: CASSLLEKGNSGANVLTF. The rearrangement links TRBV5-1 to TRBJ2-6; perhaps TRBD1 as D (5 bases). The CDR3 is 18 residues long. The germline CDR1 and CDR2 sequences are SGHRS and YFSETQ. Deletions cut 1 base from V and 0 bases from J, with 14 bases between.